In its sample, the clone carrying this TCR beta chain was seen a few times. This record belongs to a study of T-cell memory formation after mild COVID-19. Study information: TCR clusters mostly belonged to single donors.

CDR3 length equals 15 residues. V was pared by 4 bases and J by 3 bases, with 8 bases of the junction left unmatched. The germline CDR1 and CDR2 sequences are SGHTA and FQGNSA. TCRdb processed the 5' RACE reads anew with MiXCR; each CDR3 protein has one entry. Of about 90,000 distinct CDR3 sequences in the sample, approximately 15% were seen once. Sequenced input: PBMCs or a T cell subset sorted from them (not recorded which). This chain joins TRBV7-2 and TRBJ2-7; 8 nucleotides line up with TRBD2. This TCR derives from a young man who had mild COVID-19 (a few samples of this study predate the infection). Cell type and time point are not known. As DNA, the CDR3 is TGTGCCAGCAGCTACCTACTAGCGGCTCACTACGAGCAGTACTTC. Its protein is CASSYLLAAHYEQYF.